This T cell receptor (beta chain) stems from a study of T cell responses to AZD1222 COVID-19 vaccine. TCRdb keeps only in-frame clones here, not all; method: immunoSEQ multiplex PCR. In the table there are some 170,000 clones, just over 90% of which are singletons. Study-level points and caveats: Variant regions that are unmutated are reportedly the target of nearly half of spike-specific TCRs. Clonal diversity may have been underestimated in mostly white British donors. The number of AZD1222 recipients seropositive at baseline was only 6 or 7. Rises in breadth and depth of Spike-specific TCRs came after two AZD1222 doses.

About this clone: Antigen specificity is unknown.

The sequencing here drew on peripheral blood, taken 28 days after the second AZD1222 dose. The clonotype was recovered from an adult who received the AZD1222 COVID-19 vaccine.

In DNA form, the CDR3 reads TGTGCCAGCGGCCCGACTAGCCCCTACGAGCAGTACTTC. It is translated as CASGPTSPYEQYF. V and J are TRBV19 and TRBJ2-7, with TRBD2 matching over 7 bases. CDR3 length: 13 residues. J lost 2 bases, V lost 9 bases, and 7 bases had no gene match. Germline-derived CDR1 and CDR2 are LNHDA and SQIVND (reference sequence).